This passage covers 4 T cell receptor beta chains from one sample sequenced in a study of beta chain features in type 1 diabetes. Expressed TCRB transcripts were sequenced because the entire RNA isolate underwent reverse transcription. Measured with immunoSEQ multiplex PCR; TCRdb has only the in-frame clones, and not every one. Here the sample spans about 220,000 clones, 11% being singletons. Sequencing used central memory CD4+ T cells from blood. These receptors came from a man younger than 30 in good health.

The CDR3 is CASSQRARNTGELFF. The CDR3 region has the DNA TGTGCCAGCAGCCAACGAGCCAGGAACACCGGGGAGCTGTTTTTT. The chain carries TRBV11-2 and TRBJ2-2, with D unclear. The CDR3 is made up of 15 amino acids. Germline V lookup: CDR1 SGHAT, CDR2 FQNNGV. Between the trimmed V and J ends, which lost 5 bases and 1 base, there was a span of 11 bases.

This chain links TRBV6-1 with TRBJ2-7; 7 nucleotides match TRBD2. Trimming took 2 bases from V and 2 from J; bases not matched to a gene: 9. The CDR3 has 16 residues. Per the germline V gene, CDR1 is MNHNS and CDR2 is SASEGT. Here the CDR3 reads CASSEPGGRPPYEQYF. DNA for the CDR3: TGTGCCAGCAGTGAACCGGGGGGACGGCCCCCCTACGAGCAGTACTTC.

This chain uses TRBV20-1 with TRBJ2-1, with D maybe TRBD1 (5 bases). Deletions cut 7 bases from V and 9 bases from J, with 13 bases between. CDR3 size: 11 residues. Germline V gives CDR1 DFQATT, CDR2 SNEGSKA (reference sequence). The CDR3 nucleotides read TGCAGTGTGGTGGGGCGCGGTGAGCAGTTCTTC. Encoded protein: CSVVGRGEQFF.

V and J are TRBV6-1 and TRBJ2-7, with D perhaps TRBD1 or TRBD2 (5 bases each). Germline CDR1 MNHNS, CDR2 SASEGT. The length of the CDR3 is 12 residues. The V gene lost 2 bases and the J gene lost 5 bases, with 7 bases spanning the gap. CDR3 in DNA: TGTGCCAGCAGTGAAATGGGGGACGAGCAGTACTTC. It codes for CASSEMGDEQYF.